Below are 29 T cell receptor beta chains sequenced from a single sample in a study of cytomegalovirus exposure and HLA in healthy donors. In the PCR, 60 Vbeta and 13 Jbeta primers were used. Profiled with immunoSEQ multiplex PCR; TCRdb holds only in-frame clones, not every one. The sample has roughly 98,000 clones; roughly 81% are singletons. The specimen was PBMCs. The receptors shown here come from a man aged 35 to 55 in good health and CMV-seronegative.

This chain joins TRBV6-5 and TRBJ1-2; 7 bases match TRBD1. Germline CDR1 and CDR2: MNHEY and SVGAGI. J gave up 0 bases and V 6 bases, and 4 bases lay outside the gene matches. This CDR3 has 14 residues. This chain's CDR3 is CASSDRVANYGYTF. The CDR3 nucleotides read TGTGCCAGCAGCGACAGGGTCGCTAACTATGGCTACACCTTC.

This CDR3 is CASTPGTAPGTQQFF. DNA of the CDR3: TGTGCCAGCACCCCCGGGACAGCTCCCGGCACTCAGCAGTTCTTC. This chain links TRBV5-6 with TRBJ2-1, with TRBD1 identical over 7 bases. J was trimmed by 11 bases and V by 6 bases; bases with no gene match: 17. CDR3 length: 15 amino acids. The V gene's germline CDR1 is SGHDT and CDR2 YYEEEE.

Of note for this clone: Sequence at one end of the junction differs from germline and may be a read error. V gene TRBV7-9 combines with J gene TRBJ2-2; a possible D gene is TRBD2 (6 bases). Germline loops: CDR1 SEHNR, CDR2 FQNEAQ (reference sequence). The length of the CDR3 is 18 residues. The CDR3 sequence is CSSSLATREDGGTGELFF. In DNA, the CDR3 is TGTTCCAGCAGCTTAGCGACCAGGGAGGACGGGGGCACCGGGGAGCTGTTTTTT.

The chain combines TRBV5-6 with TRBJ1-1, with D hard to call. Looked up from germline, CDR1 is SGHDT and CDR2 is YYEEEE. The CDR3 sequence is 18 residues long. The V and J ends lost 1 base and 3 bases respectively, with 22 bases between them. As DNA, the CDR3 is TGTGCCAGCAGCTTGATAGTTTCCTACAGCCCTGGGTACACTGAAGCTTTCTTT. Translating gives CASSLIVSYSPGYTEAFF.

In this sample, this clone turned up a few times. V and J are TRBV7-2 and TRBJ1-4; TRBD1 is a possible D gene (6 bases). CDR1 is SGHTA, CDR2 FQGNSA, per germline. This CDR3 has 14 amino acids. Trimming cost V 5 bases and J 5 bases, with 12 bases left between them. The chain's CDR3 is CASSPGQLNEKLFF. The CDR3 nucleotides read TGTGCCAGCAGCCCAGGACAGCTAAATGAAAAACTGTTTTTT. Full variable domain (remainder filled in from reference TRBV7-2 and TRBJ1-4): GAGVSQSPSNKVTEKGKDVELRCDPISGHTALYWYRQSLGQGLEFLIYFQGNSAPDKSGLPSDRFSAERTGGSVSTLTIQRTQQEDSAVYLCASSPGQLNEKLFFGSGTQLSVL.

This clone was seen a handful of times. The chain has TRBV5-1 and TRBJ1-2; 12 bases agree with TRBD1. Germline CDR1 and CDR2: SGHRS and YFSETQ. The CDR3 sequence is 13 residues long. Germline trimming cut 3 bases from V and 8 bases from J; bases unmatched to any gene: 2. CDR3 protein: CASSWDRGQGYTF. The CDR3 DNA follows: TGCGCCAGCAGCTGGGACAGGGGGCAAGGCTACACCTTC.

The gene calls are TRBV9 and TRBJ1-3; TRBD1 is a possible D gene (5 bases). The CDR3 length is 14 residues. Germline V gene lookup returns CDR1 SGDLS and CDR2 YYNGEE. Trimming removed 0 bases at V and 4 bases at J, with 8 bases between. The CDR3 sequence: CASSVEGVGNTIYF. The CDR3 nucleotides are TGTGCCAGCAGCGTAGAAGGGGTAGGAAACACCATATATTTT.

CDR3 amino acids: CASSRAGIGTDTQYF. The CDR3 DNA sequence: TGTGCCAGCAGCCGTGCGGGGATCGGCACAGATACGCAGTATTTT. The chain links TRBV7-6 to TRBJ2-3; perhaps TRBD2 as D (6 bases). V shed 5 bases and J shed 1 base, with 13 bases lying between them. Germline lookup yields CDR1 SGHVS and CDR2 FNYEAQ. This CDR3 comprises 15 residues.

The V and J genes are TRBV4-1 and TRBJ1-5; 7 bases map to TRBD1. Looked up from germline, CDR1 is MGHRA and CDR2 is YSYEKL. Trimming removed 1 base from V and 9 bases from J; junction bases left unmatched: 9. The length of the CDR3 is 15 residues. Written as DNA, the CDR3 is TGCGCCAGCAGCCAAGCAGCGGACAGGTTACGGCCCCAGCATTTT. It translates to CASSQAADRLRPQHF.

This chain links TRBV12-5 with TRBJ1-5; D perhaps matches TRBD1 (5 bases). Germline CDR1 reads LGHNT; CDR2 reads FRNRAP. CDR3 length: 14 amino acids. V gave up 1 base and J gave up 7 bases, with 11 bases separating them. The CDR3 here is CASGLGDLGQPQHF. The CDR3 DNA sequence: TGTGCTAGTGGTTTGGGGGACTTGGGCCAGCCCCAGCATTTT.

This CDR3 is CASSERWRQGVSNQPQHF. Here the CDR3 DNA reads TGTGCCAGCAGTGAAAGATGGAGGCAGGGGGTTAGCAATCAGCCCCAGCATTTT. The gene calls are TRBV6-1 and TRBJ1-5, with 7 nucleotides matching TRBD1. The CDR3 sequence is 18 residues long. With 2 bases clipped from V and 0 bases from J, the junction kept 10 bases outside the gene matches. CDR1 is MNHNS and CDR2 is SASEGT in the germline V gene.

The table lists this clone with a count of one. J is TRBJ1-1 and V is TRBV19; 9 bases agree with TRBD1. The CDR3 is made up of 13 amino acids. The germline V gene encodes CDR1 LNHDA and CDR2 SQIVND (reference sequence). After removal of 6 bases from V and 3 bases from J, the junction contained 2 bases not matched to a gene. CDR3 in amino acids: CASRQGADTEAFF. In DNA, the CDR3 is TGTGCCAGTAGACAGGGGGCTGACACTGAAGCTTTCTTT.

A remark on this clone: Relative to the germline gene, one junction end is altered; a read error may explain this. The rearrangement joins TRBV7-9 to TRBJ2-2; TRBD1 aligns across 8 bases. CDR1 SEHNR and CDR2 FQNEAQ come from the germline V gene (reference sequence). The CDR3 sequence is 16 residues long. This CDR3 is CSSSLWTGLNTGELFF. The CDR3 region has the DNA TGTTCCAGCAGCTTATGGACAGGGTTGAACACCGGGGAGCTGTTTTTT. The full variable domain, rest sourced from reference TRBV7-9 and TRBJ2-2, is DTGVSQNPRHKITKRGQNVTFRCDPISEHNRLYWYRQTLGQGPEFLTYFQNEAQLEKSRLLSDRFSAERPKGSFSTLEIQRTEQGDSAMYLCSSSLWTGLNTGELFFGEGSRLTVL.

CDR3 nucleotide sequence: TGCGCCAGCAGCCAAGCCCCAGAACCACGAGCTTTCTTT. It translates to CASSQAPEPRAFF. The rearrangement uses TRBV4-1 and TRBJ1-1; D is unresolved. Between the trimmed V and J ends, which lost 1 base and 10 bases, there was a span of 13 bases. CDR1 is MGHRA and CDR2 is YSYEKL in the germline V gene. The CDR3 totals 13 residues.

V and J are TRBV9 and TRBJ2-5; possible D gene TRBD2, 6 bases. V lost 1 base and J 1 base, leaving 11 bases between the germline ends. Germline V lookup: CDR1 SGDLS, CDR2 YYNGEE. CDR3 length: 15 amino acids. DNA of the CDR3: TGTGCCAGCAGCGTACTCGGGACTGGCCAAGAGACCCAGTACTTC. Amino acid sequence: CASSVLGTGQETQYF.

CDR3 amino acids: CAISVLAEVNTDTQYF. CDR3 bases: TGTGCCATCAGTGTTTTAGCGGAGGTCAACACAGATACGCAGTATTTT. This chain joins TRBV10-3 and TRBJ2-3; a weak D match, TRBD2 (6 bases). CDR1 is ENHRY, CDR2 SYGVKD, per germline. The CDR3 covers 16 residues. Trimming shortened V by 4 bases and J by 2 bases, and 16 bases separated the two germline ends.

The chain combines TRBV13 with TRBJ2-5; perhaps TRBD2 as D (7 bases). The J call may be wrong; the DNA end is better matched by TRBJ2-7. The CDR3 runs 16 residues. The germline gives CDR1 PRHDT, CDR2 FYEKMQ (reference sequence). CDR3 sequence (DNA): TGTGCCAGCAGCTTACTGGGGGGGCGAGTCTCCTACGAGCAGTACTTC. Translating it yields CASSLLGGRVSYEQYF.

The gene calls are TRBV30 and TRBJ2-7; D uncertain. Trimming took 1 base from V and 6 from J, leaving 7 bases between them. The CDR3 extends over 11 amino acids. Germline CDR1 and CDR2: GTSNPN and SVGIG (reference sequence). CDR3 protein: CAWSGRGEQYF. In DNA form, the CDR3 reads TGTGCCTGGAGTGGTCGCGGCGAGCAGTACTTC.

This clone appeared a few times. This chain joins TRBV6-5 and TRBJ1-4; D might be TRBD1 (6 bases). Trimming removed 5 bases from V and 7 bases from J, with 11 bases in between. In germline, CDR1 is MNHEY, CDR2 SVGAGI. The CDR3 is 13 residues long. CDR3 region: CASSRGGFEKLFF. The CDR3 DNA reads TGTGCCAGCAGTAGGGGGGGGTTTGAAAAACTGTTTTTT.

The gene calls are TRBV15 and TRBJ1-5; D gene uncertain. This CDR3 is 15 amino acids long. V lost 3 bases, J lost 6 bases, and 15 bases lay in between. Per germline, CDR1 LNHNV and CDR2 YYDKDF (reference sequence). The CDR3 reads CATSRVPGTSQPQHF. CDR3 nucleotides: TGTGCCACCAGCAGGGTACCGGGAACAAGTCAGCCCCAGCATTTT. Full variable domain (rest looked up from reference TRBV15 and TRBJ1-5): DAMVIQNPRYQVTQFGKPVTLSCSQTLNHNVMYWYQQKSSQAPKLLFHYYDKDFNNEADTPDNFQSRRPNTSFCFLDIRSPGLGDTAMYLCATSRVPGTSQPQHFGDGTRLSIL.

This CDR3 reads CASSRRTGTQETQYF. Written as DNA, the CDR3 is TGTGCCAGCAGCAGACGGACAGGGACCCAAGAGACCCAGTACTTC. The rearrangement links TRBV7-2 to TRBJ2-5, with TRBD1 identical over 8 bases. The CDR3 has 15 amino acids. CDR1 is SGHTA and CDR2 is FQGNSA in the germline V gene. The V gene end was trimmed by 5 bases and the J gene end by 1 base; junction bases not matched to a gene: 6.

V gene TRBV2 combines with J gene TRBJ2-7; D call uncertain. Deletions cut 5 bases from V and 5 bases from J, with 7 bases between. Germline lookup yields CDR1 SNHLY and CDR2 FYNNEI. The CDR3 runs 11 residues. Here the CDR3 DNA reads TGTGCCAGCAGTTTAGACAACGAGCAGTACTTC. It codes for CASSLDNEQYF.

The chain is built from TRBV7-6 and TRBJ2-5; D perhaps matches TRBD1 (6 bases). V was shortened by 0 bases and J by 4 bases, with 9 bases between the two germline ends. This CDR3 has 14 amino acids. Germline CDR1 reads SGHVS; CDR2 reads FNYEAQ. The CDR3 sequence is CASSLATGRETQYF. DNA of the CDR3: TGTGCCAGCAGCTTAGCAACAGGGAGAGAGACCCAGTACTTC.

This clone showed up just a few times. The V call is TRBV2, the J call TRBJ2-1; maybe TRBD1 (5 bases). V was shortened by 6 bases and J by 10 bases, with 13 bases between the two germline ends. CDR3 length: 12 residues. Germline CDR1 and CDR2: SNHLY and FYNNEI. In nucleotides, the CDR3 is TGTGCCAGCAGGGCAGGGTCGTGGGAGCAGTTCTTC. This gives the protein CASRAGSWEQFF. The full variable domain, its missing parts supplied by reference TRBV2 and TRBJ2-1, is EPEVTQTPSHQVTQMGQEVILRCVPISNHLYFYWYRQILGQKVEFLVSFYNNEISEKSEIFDDQFSVERPDGSNFTLKIRSTKLEDSAMYFCASRAGSWEQFFGPGTRLTVL.

This sequence joins TRBV7-3 and TRBJ1-1; D call uncertain. The CDR3 length is 13 residues. With 5 bases removed from V and 5 bases from J, the gap between germline ends came to 12 bases. CDR1 is SGHTA, CDR2 FQGTGA, per germline. CDR3 DNA: TGTGCCAGCAGCCCCAGAGGAAGGACTGAAGCTTTCTTT. Protein: CASSPRGRTEAFF. Based on the CDR3 plus reference TRBV7-3 and TRBJ1-1, the full variable domain is GAGVSQTPSNKVTEKGKYVELRCDPISGHTALYWYRQSLGQGPEFLIYFQGTGAADDSGLPNDRFFAVRPEGSVSTLKIQRTERGDSAVYLCASSPRGRTEAFFGQGTRLTVV.

The chain combines TRBV5-4 with TRBJ1-2; D unclear. This CDR3 spans 16 amino acids. Trimming pared 4 bases from V and 3 bases from J, leaving 19 bases between. Germline CDR1 is SGHNT and CDR2 is YYREEE (reference sequence). CDR3 protein: CASSPSAAGVDYGYTF. CDR3 nucleotides: TGTGCCAGCAGCCCGTCCGCCGCGGGAGTCGACTATGGCTACACCTTC.

V is TRBV29-1 and J is TRBJ1-2; a weak D match, TRBD1 (5 bases). V was pared by 7 bases and J by 8 bases, with 20 bases between. This CDR3 region has 13 residues. CDR1 SQVTM and CDR2 ANQGSEA come from the germline V gene. In DNA, the CDR3 is TGCAGCGCAGGATCCAGGGTGTTGGGAGGCTACACCTTC. This translates into CSAGSRVLGGYTF.

The J gene is TRBJ2-4, the V gene TRBV11-2; no definite D call. Trimming left V 4 bases short and J 0 bases short, with 16 bases between. The CDR3 is 17 residues long. Germline V gene sequence: CDR1 SGHAT, CDR2 FQNNGV. The DNA for the CDR3 is TGTGCCAGCAGCTCCGCGGTTGGCTCGCTAGCCAAAAACATTCAGTACTTC. Translation: CASSSAVGSLAKNIQYF.

This clone has a single count. The rearrangement joins TRBV2 to TRBJ1-2; D is undetermined. Germline V lookup: CDR1 SNHLY, CDR2 FYNNEI. The ends were cut back, 3 bases at V and 2 bases at J, with 7 bases in the middle. The CDR3 length is 13 residues. The CDR3 here is CASSDLRNYGYTF. DNA for the CDR3: TGTGCCAGCAGTGACCTGAGAAACTATGGCTACACCTTC.